This section outlines one T cell receptor beta chain sequence together with its context. As yet, its antigen is unknown. This entry is derived from a study of cytomegalovirus exposure and HLA in healthy donors. Study at large: One earlier analysis, a look at 180 million or so T cells, found some 100 million unique TCR beta sequences.

CDR3 length equals 13 residues. CDR1 and CDR2 from the germline V gene are SEHNR and FQNEAQ (reference sequence). V gave up 6 bases and J gave up 0 bases, with 8 bases separating them. Study findings and constraints: Presence/absence analyses assumed roughly uniform sequencing depth across donors. Within an earlier analysis, most TCR beta V segments proved productive either about 87% or about 30% of the time. Some TCR beta chains (164 of them) were listed as cytomegalovirus-associated.

It was with 60 Vbeta and 13 Jbeta primers that the PCR ran. Sequencing was performed with immunoSEQ multiplex PCR; in TCRdb, only in-frame clones are kept and a portion is missing. The data contain about 150,000 clones, 60% to 80% of them singletons. This sequence originates from a woman between 25 and 40 years old in good health and CMV-seronegative. The chain joins TRBV7-9 to TRBJ1-2; no clear D gene. Sequenced: PBMCs. The CDR3 sequence is CASRRGANYGYTF. CDR3 coding DNA: TGTGCCAGCAGGCGCGGGGCTAACTATGGCTACACCTTC.